These 3 T cell receptor beta chains share one sample of origin, sequenced in a study of T cells in Graves' hyperthyroidism and ophthalmopathy. Amplification targeted TCR beta CDR3 regions from RNA transcripts. HTBI primers were used for first-round RT-PCR of the TCR CDR3. Via MiXCR, TCRdb re-called the multiplex PCR reads, giving one row per CDR3 protein. The table lists a few hundred thousand distinct CDR3 sequences, more than 15% of them singletons. The sample consisted of blood. The receptors were sampled from a woman under 30 with Graves' hyperthyroidism that later progressed to Graves' ophthalmopathy.

This clonotype was counted a few times. The junction does not match germline at one end; this may be a read error. V gene TRBV7-7 combines with J gene TRBJ2-1; the D gene is possibly TRBD2 (6 bases). This CDR3 spans 13 amino acids. Germline V CDR1 and CDR2: SSHAT, FNYEAQ (reference sequence). The CDR3: CASSMGTWNEQFF. The CDR3, as DNA: TGTGCTAGCAGCATGGGGACTTGGAATGAGCAGTTCTTC.

This clonotype appeared a few times. The chain combines TRBV12-3 or TRBV12-4 with TRBJ1-5; possibly TRBD1 for D (6 bases). The length of the CDR3 is 15 residues. V gave up 7 bases and J gave up 2 bases, with 15 bases separating them. CDR3 in amino acids: CASTRTGIGNQPQHF. The CDR3, as DNA: TGTGCCAGCACCCGAACAGGGATCGGCAATCAGCCCCAGCATTTT.

There are many counts of this clonotype. The CDR3 DNA follows: TGCGCCAGCAGCCATAGCGGGAGGCAAGAGACCCAGTACTTC. Its translation is CASSHSGRQETQYF. The genes are TRBV5-1 and TRBJ2-5; TRBD2 matches 10 bases. Germline loops: CDR1 SGHRS, CDR2 YFSETQ. This CDR3 is built from 14 residues. Trimming at V came to 4 bases and at J to 2 bases, leaving 2 bases not matched to a gene.